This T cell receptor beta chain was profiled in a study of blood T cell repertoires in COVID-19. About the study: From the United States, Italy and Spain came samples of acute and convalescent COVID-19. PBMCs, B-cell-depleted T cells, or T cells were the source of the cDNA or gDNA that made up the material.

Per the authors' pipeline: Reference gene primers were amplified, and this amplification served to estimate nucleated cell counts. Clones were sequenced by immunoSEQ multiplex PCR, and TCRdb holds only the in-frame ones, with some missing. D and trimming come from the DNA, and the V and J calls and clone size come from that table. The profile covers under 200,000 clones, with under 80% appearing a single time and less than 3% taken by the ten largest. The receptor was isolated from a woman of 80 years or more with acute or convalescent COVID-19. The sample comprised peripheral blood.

CDR3: CASSLSQGPYEQYF. CDR3 in DNA: TGTGCCAGCAGTCTCTCACAGGGTCCCTACGAGCAGTACTTC. The gene calls are TRBV28 and TRBJ2-7, with D possibly TRBD1 on 6 matching bases. The CDR3 is 14 residues long. Germline CDR1 MDHEN, CDR2 SYDVKM. Trimming cost V 5 bases and J 2 bases, with 13 bases left between them.